The 27 T cell receptor beta chains in this list originate from one sample, sequenced in a study of HIV-infected patients and healthy controls. Alpha and beta constant-region primers primed reverse transcription of 400 to 500 ng RNA. Each of the alpha and beta chains got its own library through chain-specific third strand synthesis with indices. TCRdb re-called the 5' RACE reads with MiXCR, one entry per CDR3 protein. The profile covers 18,000 or so distinct CDR3 sequences, with about 9% appearing a single time and 6.5% taken by the ten largest. All unsorted peripheral T cells were captured because whole blood was used without fractionation. Sequenced sample: blood. These receptors were taken from an adult in good health.

This clonotype ranks as medium-sized. This chain connects TRBV4-1 to TRBJ2-7, with D possibly being TRBD2 (5 bases). This CDR3 spans 13 amino acids. The germline CDR1 and CDR2 sequences are MGHRA and YSYEKL. Trimming removed 2 bases at V and 3 bases at J, with 8 bases between. Written as DNA, the CDR3 is TGCGCCAGCAGCCAATCCGGGGACTACGAGCAGTACTTC. Its translation is CASSQSGDYEQYF.

This clonotype has ten or more counts. The CDR3 DNA reads as TGTGCCACCATGAGTTCCTACAATGAGCAGTTCTTC. Translation gives CATMSSYNEQFF. This chain connects TRBV24-1 to TRBJ2-1; D not resolved. Germline V gene lookup returns CDR1 KGHDR and CDR2 SFDVKD. V lost 8 bases and J 1 base, leaving 5 bases between the germline ends. The CDR3 totals 12 residues.

Within the sample, this clonotype is medium-sized. V and J are TRBV25-1 and TRBJ2-1, with no clear D. CDR1 and CDR2 from the germline V gene are MGHDK and SYGVNS. The CDR3 loop spans 17 amino acids. V dropped 2 bases and J dropped 0 bases, with 14 bases sitting between them. CDR3 region: CASSEGSGDFSYNEQFF. CDR3 nucleotide sequence: TGTGCCAGCAGTGAAGGATCTGGGGATTTCTCCTACAATGAGCAGTTCTTC.

This clonotype was seen ten or more times. The chain employs TRBV3-1 and TRBJ2-5; D is perhaps TRBD1 (5 bases). Between the trimmed V and J ends, which lost 1 base and 3 bases, there was a span of 9 bases. The CDR3 length is 14 residues. Germline-derived CDR1 and CDR2 are LGHDT and YNNKEL (reference sequence). The CDR3 sequence is CASSQGRREETQYF. The CDR3 coding sequence is TGTGCCAGCAGCCAAGGTCGCAGGGAAGAGACCCAGTACTTC.

This clonotype came up many times. The chain uses TRBV6-1 and TRBJ2-7; a weak D match, TRBD2 (5 bases). V lost 10 bases and J lost 2, with 15 bases in between. Germline assignment: CDR1 MNHNS and CDR2 SASEGT. This CDR3 has 13 amino acids. The CDR3 sequence: CAISGALPYEQYF. CDR3 bases: TGTGCCATCAGCGGAGCCTTACCCTACGAGCAGTACTTC.

There are many counts of this clonotype. This chain links TRBV27 with TRBJ2-5; D possibly matches TRBD1 or TRBD2 (6 bases each). V was pared by 3 bases and J by 5 bases, with 13 bases between. Germline V lookup: CDR1 MNHEY, CDR2 SMNVEV (reference sequence). The CDR3 has 14 residues. This CDR3 is CASSLGGAGETQYF. The CDR3 DNA reads TGTGCCAGCAGTTTGGGGGGCGCGGGGGAGACCCAGTACTTC.

Turning to this clonotype: The junction departs from the called germline gene at one end, perhaps through a read error. The V gene is TRBV28, the J gene TRBJ1-3, with no clear D. Germline V lookup: CDR1 MDHEN, CDR2 SYDVKM. The CDR3 has 15 amino acids. The CDR3 is CASILSGHSGNTIYF. The DNA of the CDR3 is TGTGCCAGCATTTTAAGCGGGCACTCTGGAAACACCATATATTTT.

This clonotype was counted ten times or more. For the CDR3, the DNA is TGTGCCAGCAGCTACCCAAACAATGAGCAGTTCTTC. This codes for CASSYPNNEQFF. V and J are TRBV12-3 or TRBV12-4 and TRBJ2-1; D remains ambiguous. Trimming removed 6 bases from V and 5 bases from J, with 8 bases in between. The CDR3 totals 12 residues.

The table lists this clonotype with many counts. V gene TRBV28 combines with J gene TRBJ1-1; 9 nucleotides line up with TRBD1. Unmatched junction bases numbered 10, after V lost 6 bases and J lost 5 bases. In germline, CDR1 is MDHEN, CDR2 SYDVKM. The CDR3 totals 15 residues. The CDR3 protein is CASSFYRGQGTEAFF. CDR3 coding DNA: TGTGCCAGCAGCTTTTACAGGGGGCAAGGAACTGAAGCTTTCTTT.

This chain links TRBV11-2 with TRBJ2-1, with D maybe TRBD2 (5 bases). This CDR3 region has 13 residues. The ends were cut back, 3 bases at V and 7 bases at J, with 10 bases in the middle. The V gene's germline CDR1 is SGHAT and CDR2 FQNNGV. As DNA, the CDR3 is TGTGCCAGCAGCTTTCCTAGCACGAATGAGCAGTTCTTC. This sequence encodes CASSFPSTNEQFF.

V usage is TRBV9 and J usage is TRBJ2-1; 9 bases are shared with TRBD1. Germline V gene data show CDR1 as SGDLS and CDR2 as YYNGEE. Germline trimming cut 2 bases from V and 1 base from J; bases unmatched to any gene: 4. The CDR3 contains 16 residues. The CDR3 DNA sequence: TGTGCCAGCAGCGTGGCTGGACAGGGGTCCTACAATGAGCAGTTCTTC. This encodes CASSVAGQGSYNEQFF.

This clonotype was seen ten or more times. J is TRBJ2-7 and V is TRBV6-6; TRBD2 matches 7 bases. This CDR3 contains 14 residues. CDR1 MNHNY and CDR2 SVGAGI come from the germline V gene (reference sequence). Trimming took 4 bases from V and 2 from J; bases not matched to a gene: 5. In DNA, the CDR3 is TGTGCCAGCAGTTGGGGGGGGGGGACCTACGAGCAGTACTTC. Its translation is CASSWGGGTYEQYF.

This CDR3 is CASSPAGQETQYF. The CDR3 nucleotides read TGTGCCAGCTCACCAGCGGGGCAAGAGACCCAGTACTTC. This chain connects TRBV18 to TRBJ2-5; a possible D gene is TRBD2 (6 bases). The CDR3 has 13 amino acids. Germline loops: CDR1 KGHSH, CDR2 LQKENI. Trimming took 2 bases from V and 2 from J, leaving 6 bases between them.

This clonotype came up a few times. V is TRBV20-1 and J is TRBJ2-3; 7 positions match TRBD1. The CDR3 runs 16 residues. The germline CDR1 and CDR2 sequences are DFQATT and SNEGSKA (reference sequence). V dropped 6 bases and J dropped 4; count of bases not matched to a gene: 16. Here the CDR3 DNA reads TGCAGTGCGGGGATCTTAGACAGGGTACCATCAGATACGCAGTATTTT. Encoded protein: CSAGILDRVPSDTQYF.

There are many counts of this clonotype. This sequence joins TRBV3-1 and TRBJ2-1, with 8 bases that match TRBD2. CDR3 length: 13 residues. Trimming at V came to 3 bases and at J to 11 bases, leaving 6 bases not matched to a gene. Germline CDR1 is LGHDT and CDR2 is YNNKEL (reference sequence). Here the CDR3 reads CASSQEGLAKQFF. In DNA form, the CDR3 reads TGTGCCAGCAGCCAGGAAGGACTAGCCAAGCAGTTCTTC.

This clonotype was recorded many times. The V call is TRBV5-1, the J call TRBJ2-5; D ambiguous. This CDR3 has 15 residues. CDR1 and CDR2 from the germline V gene are SGHRS and YFSETQ. With 7 bases removed from V and 4 bases from J, the gap between germline ends came to 20 bases. CDR3 sequence reads: CASQSLQGLAETQYF. Written as DNA, the CDR3 is TGCGCCAGCCAATCTCTACAAGGGCTCGCAGAGACCCAGTACTTC.

By proportion, this clonotype is medium-sized. This chain uses TRBV4-1 with TRBJ1-1, with unresolved D. Germline V lookup: CDR1 MGHRA, CDR2 YSYEKL. This CDR3 spans 13 amino acids. Trimming stripped 1 base from V and 7 bases from J, with 10 bases between. CDR3 sequence reads: CASSQVVLVEAFF. The CDR3 DNA follows: TGCGCCAGCAGCCAAGTAGTCCTCGTTGAAGCTTTCTTT.

The V call is TRBV3-1, the J call TRBJ2-7; no clear D. This CDR3 spans 14 amino acids. Trimming pared 2 bases from V and 1 base from J, leaving 9 bases between. CDR1 and CDR2 (germline): LGHDT, YNNKEL (reference sequence). The CDR3 nucleotides read TGTGCCAGCAGCCAAAGTTCAGCGTCCTACGAGCAGTACTTC. Its translation is CASSQSSASYEQYF.

This clonotype was counted a few times. V is TRBV5-1 and J is TRBJ2-3; the match to TRBD1 covers 9 bases. This CDR3 is 16 amino acids long. Germline CDR1 reads SGHRS; CDR2 reads YFSETQ. With 4 bases clipped from V and 4 bases from J, the junction kept 10 bases outside the gene matches. The CDR3 nucleotides are TGCGCCAGCAGCGTAGGACAGGGGTTGTTGGCAGATACGCAGTATTTT. Translation: CASSVGQGLLADTQYF.

This clonotype was seen repeatedly, ten times or more. The rearrangement links TRBV5-1 to TRBJ2-5; 9 nucleotides align to TRBD2. The CDR3 totals 14 residues. The V gene's germline CDR1 is SGHRS and CDR2 YFSETQ. V was clipped by 0 bases and J by 5 bases; unmatched bases: 2. The CDR3 bases are TGCGCCAGCAGCTTGGCCCTAGCGGGGGAGACCCAGTACTTC. Its translation: CASSLALAGETQYF.

In this sample, this clonotype turned up many times. The V call is TRBV10-3, the J call TRBJ1-5; D remains unclear. Germline V gene sequence: CDR1 ENHRY, CDR2 SYGVKD. Trimming pared 3 bases from V and 1 base from J, leaving 7 bases between. This CDR3 is 14 amino acids long. The CDR3: CAISDEASNQPQHF. The CDR3 DNA reads as TGTGCCATCAGTGATGAGGCCAGCAATCAGCCCCAGCATTTT.

This clonotype was counted at least ten times. The rearrangement joins TRBV11-2 to TRBJ2-1, with D hard to call. V was clipped by 7 bases and J by 0 bases, with 13 bases between them. Germline assignment: CDR1 SGHAT and CDR2 FQNNGV. This CDR3 contains 15 residues. DNA of the CDR3: TGTGCCAGCACCCTCAGTTCCAGCTCCTACAATGAGCAGTTCTTC. As protein: CASTLSSSSYNEQFF.

Many counts were recorded for this clonotype. J is TRBJ2-1 and V is TRBV5-5; a weak D match, TRBD2 (5 bases). Germline lookup yields CDR1 SGHKS and CDR2 YYEKEE (reference sequence). V shed 4 bases and J shed 9 bases, with 23 bases lying between them. This CDR3 comprises 16 residues. CDR3 nucleotide sequence: TGTGCCAGCAGCAGTCCTCTCGGGGAGAGGAACGGTGAGCAGTTCTTC. Its protein product is CASSSPLGERNGEQFF. Complete variable domain (other parts from reference TRBV5-5 and TRBJ2-1): DAGVTQSPTHLIKTRGQQVTLRCSPISGHKSVSWYQQVLGQGPQFIFQYYEKEERGRGNFPDRFSARQFPNYSSELNVNALLLGDSALYLCASSSPLGERNGEQFFGPGTRLTVL.

This clonotype was found many times. The chain carries TRBV6-1 and TRBJ1-4, with D unresolved. Trimming cost V 7 bases and J 8 bases, with 8 bases left between them. Germline V CDR1 and CDR2: MNHNS, SASEGT. The CDR3 runs to 11 residues. CDR3 amino acids: CASMSSEKLFF. DNA for the CDR3: TGTGCCAGCATGTCCTCGGAAAAACTGTTTTTT.

This clonotype was found a few times. The V and J genes are TRBV3-1 and TRBJ2-7; D is ambiguous. Between the trimmed V and J ends, which lost 8 bases and 3 bases, there was a span of 5 bases. CDR3 length: 10 residues. The V gene's germline CDR1 is LGHDT and CDR2 YNNKEL (reference sequence). The CDR3 DNA sequence: TGTGCCAGCGGCCTCTACGAGCAGTACTTC. Translating it yields CASGLYEQYF.

This chain uses TRBV18 with TRBJ2-1; 8 nucleotides align to TRBD1. Germline CDR1 KGHSH, CDR2 LQKENI. J gave up 7 bases and V 0 bases, and 8 bases lay outside the gene matches. This CDR3 comprises 16 residues. This CDR3 is CASSPPDRGRNNEQFF. The CDR3 coding sequence is TGTGCCAGCTCACCACCCGACAGGGGACGGAATAATGAGCAGTTCTTC. The variable domain in full, completed from reference TRBV18 and TRBJ2-1, reads NAGVMQNPRHLVRRRGQEARLRCSPMKGHSHVYWYRQLPEEGLKFMVYLQKENIIDESGMPKERFSAEFPKEGPSILRIQQVVRGDSAAYFCASSPPDRGRNNEQFFGPGTRLTVL.

This clonotype occurred many times. The chain has TRBV28 and TRBJ2-3, with TRBD2 identical over 8 bases. Unmatched junction bases numbered 12, after V lost 4 bases and J lost 0 bases. CDR3 size: 18 residues. In germline, CDR1 is MDHEN, CDR2 SYDVKM. In DNA form, the CDR3 reads TGTGCCAGCAGTTCCCCCCCGGGAGGGCCAGGTAGCACAGATACGCAGTATTTT. This translates into CASSSPPGGPGSTDTQYF. Using reference TRBV28 and TRBJ2-3 for the parts outside the CDR3, the full variable domain is DVKVTQSSRYLVKRTGEKVFLECVQDMDHENMFWYRQDPGLGLRLIYFSYDVKMKEKGDIPEGYSVSREKKERFSLILESASTNQTSMYLCASSSPPGGPGSTDTQYFGPGTRLTVL.